The clone carrying this T cell receptor (beta chain) was counted many times. Its antigen is not identified. The germline CDR1 and CDR2 sequences are SGHTA and FQGNSA. The V end lost 5 bases, the J end lost 13 bases, and 21 bases lay between the germline ends. CDR3 length: 14 residues. This record belongs to a study of response to subunit inactivated influenza vaccine. Study-wide results and caveats: Seasonal influenza vaccination, on each occasion, was suggested by the authors to recruit few new T cells.

Each CDR3 protein is one row after TCRdb ran MiXCR on the RT-PCR reads. Of some 640,000 distinct CDR3 sequences in the sample, 11% to 15% are singletons; the top ten hold 6.5% to 8.5%. This sequence was found in a man between 45 and 60 years old who received an inactivated influenza vaccine. Here the sequenced sample was PBMCs from blood, taken roughly 15 days before vaccination. V usage is TRBV7-2 and J usage is TRBJ2-1; D possibly matches TRBD1 or TRBD2 (5 bases each). CDR3 sequence reads: CASSPQPDGTRQFF. CDR3 coding DNA: TGTGCCAGCAGCCCCCAGCCCGATGGGACCAGACAGTTCTTC.